This is a list of T cell receptor beta chains from one sample in a study of CD8+CD57+ T cells in acquired aplastic anemia. MiXCR, applied by TCRdb to the reads, yields one record per CDR3 protein. The repertoire includes more than 150,000 distinct CDR3 sequences, around 47% of them detected once, and around 8.8% sits in the top ten. Source material: sorted CD4+, CD8+, or CD8+CD57+ T cells (not recorded which) from PBMCs. These receptor sequences come from a human donor with aplastic anemia. Both conserved end residues are part of each CDR3. A D gene is named only where the DNA matches it firmly. Clone size is not always given. Where it is, it says once, few, many or a class for expanded clones.

TRBV11-2	once	TRBJ1-1	-	TGTGCCAGCGGCACGTTTACCGGGGCGACGAACACTGAAGCTTTCTTT	CASGTFTGATNTEAFF
TRBV15	-	TRBJ1-6	-	TGTGCCATCTCCTCAGGGGCTACCCTACTAAATAATTCACCCCTCCACTTT	CAISSGATLLNNSPLHF
TRBV5-1	once	TRBJ1-2	TRBD1	TGCGCCAGCAGCTTGACAGGGGTGGATGGCTACACCTTC	CASSLTGVDGYTF
TRBV2	-	TRBJ2-6	TRBD1	TGTGCCAGCAGTGAACAGGGGGCCGGGGCCAACGTCCTGACTTTC	CASSEQGAGANVLTF
TRBV29-1	many	TRBJ2-3	TRBD2	TGCAGTCTGCGGGGGAGGGCGGCAGATACGCAGTATTTT	CSLRGRAADTQYF
TRBV2	-	TRBJ1-4	-	TGTGCCAGTAAGAGTACTGGTACTAATGAAAAACTGTTTTTT	CASKSTGTNEKLFF
TRBV19	few	TRBJ1-2	-	TGTGCCAGTAGCCTCGGACGGTATGGCTACACCTTC	CASSLGRYGYTF
TRBV15	many	TRBJ2-2	TRBD1	TGTGCCACCAGCAGGGGGGCGACAGGGGGAAGGACCGGGGAGCTGTTTTTT	CATSRGATGGRTGELFF
TRBV27	-	TRBJ2-3	-	TGTGCCAGCAGCTCTCCTGGCCTAGGAGATACGCAGTATTTT	CASSSPGLGDTQYF
TRBV29-1	many	TRBJ2-6	-	TGCAGCGTTGTAGGGCTATCCGGGGCCAACGTCCTGACTTTC	CSVVGLSGANVLTF
TRBV29-1	-	TRBJ2-2	-	TGCAGCGCCACAGGGTCTGGCACCGGGGAGCTGTTTTTT	CSATGSGTGELFF
TRBV24-1	many	TRBJ2-7	-	TGTGCCACCAGTGAGGTAGGGGGTTCCCCTGAGCAGTACTTC	CATSEVGGSPEQYF
TRBV12-3/TRBV12-4	many	TRBJ2-1	TRBD2	TGTGCCAGCAGTCTTACTAGCGGGGCTCACAATGAGCAGTTCTTC	CASSLTSGAHNEQFF
TRBV4-2	-	TRBJ1-5	-	TGTGCCAGCAGCCAAGCCGACAGCGGTTCGAGTCAGCCCCAGCATTTT	CASSQADSGSSQPQHF
TRBV25-1	-	TRBJ1-2	-	TGTGCCAGCAGTGAATATGGGCAGGGAGGCTACACCTTC	CASSEYGQGGYTF
TRBV20-1	-	TRBJ1-5	TRBD1	TGCAGTGCTAGGAAAACAGGGGGCCTTGGGCAGCCCCAGCATTTT	CSARKTGGLGQPQHF
TRBV24-1	-	TRBJ2-1	TRBD2	TGTGCCACCAGTGAACCGCGGGAGAGTGACAATGAGCAGTTCTTC	CATSEPRESDNEQFF
TRBV12-3/TRBV12-4	few	TRBJ1-6	TRBD1	TGTGCCAGCAGTATTCGGACAGGCAATAATTCACCCCTCCACTTT	CASSIRTGNNSPLHF
TRBV11-2	many	TRBJ2-7	TRBD1	TGTGCCAGCAGCTTCGACTCAGGGGGCATCACGAACGAGCAGTACTTC	CASSFDSGGITNEQYF
TRBV29-1	-	TRBJ1-2	-	TGCAGCGTTGAAGGCTCACAGGGAAAAAACTATGGCTACACCTTC	CSVEGSQGKNYGYTF
TRBV11-1	-	TRBJ1-5	-	TGTGCCAGCATACTCTTAGTGGCCTTCCGCAATCAGCCCCAGCATTTT	CASILLVAFRNQPQHF
TRBV6-5	-	TRBJ2-7	-	TGTGCCAGCAGTTATACGGGTGCGAGCTCCTACGAGCAGTACTTC	CASSYTGASSYEQYF
TRBV20-1	-	TRBJ1-2	-	TGCAGTGCGGCCCGCGACTATGGCTACACCTTC	CSAARDYGYTF
TRBV2	-	TRBJ1-2	TRBD1	TGTGCCAGCGGGACAGACAGCTATGGCTACACCTTC	CASGTDSYGYTF
TRBV5-1	many	TRBJ2-1	-	TGCGCCAGCAGCCCAAAGGGACTCCGGGGACAGACCTACAATGAGCAGTTCTTC	CASSPKGLRGQTYNEQFF
TRBV7-9	-	TRBJ2-7	-	TGTGCCAGCAGCGACCGGGATAACTACGAGCAGTACTTC	CASSDRDNYEQYF
TRBV14	many	TRBJ2-3	TRBD1	TGTGCCAGCAGCCTAAGACAGGGTACGCATACGCAGTATTTT	CASSLRQGTHTQYF
TRBV25-1	many	TRBJ2-1	TRBD2	TGTGCCAGCAGTGCCGCGGGGGCCTACAATGAGCAGTTCTTC	CASSAAGAYNEQFF
TRBV12-3/TRBV12-4	-	TRBJ1-1	-	TGTGCCAGCAGTTTGTACAGGGACGCTGAAGCTTTCTTT	CASSLYRDAEAFF
TRBV27	-	TRBJ2-6	-	TGTGCCAGCAGCCTGGGAGGGGGCGGTGGGGCCAACGTCCTGACTTTC	CASSLGGGGGANVLTF
TRBV10-3	-	TRBJ2-7	TRBD2	TGTGCCAGCCCAAAAGCGGGAGGGTACGAGCAGTACTTC	CASPKAGGYEQYF
TRBV18	-	TRBJ1-5	-	TGTGCCAGCTCACCAGGTTCGGCAGGGAGCAATCAGCCCCAGCATTTT	CASSPGSAGSNQPQHF
TRBV2	-	TRBJ2-5	-	TGTGCCAGCAGTGAGCTGTCAGACCACCAAGAGACCCAGTACTTC	CASSELSDHQETQYF
TRBV4-3	many	TRBJ1-5	-	TGCGCCAGCAGCCAAAGCGGGGGAGGTGACAATCAGCCCCAGCATTTT	CASSQSGGGDNQPQHF
TRBV19	many	TRBJ2-5	-	TGTGCCAGTAGTATCGAACGGGGGCCCTACGGGGGAGAGACCCAGTACTTC	CASSIERGPYGGETQYF
TRBV2	-	TRBJ1-1	-	TGTGCCAGCGGGGGGGCGAAAATGAACACTGAAGCTTTCTTT	CASGGAKMNTEAFF
TRBV6-1	-	TRBJ1-4	-	TGTGCCAGCAGTGAAGTTCAGGGGACTAATGAAAAACTGTTTTTT	CASSEVQGTNEKLFF
TRBV24-1	-	TRBJ2-1	TRBD2	TGTGCCACCAGTGATGGGGGGGACCCTGAGCAGTTCTTC	CATSDGGDPEQFF
TRBV2	-	TRBJ2-3	-	TGTGCCAGCAGTGGCGATGGGGCGGATACGCAGTATTTT	CASSGDGADTQYF
TRBV7-9	-	TRBJ2-7	TRBD2	TGTGCCAGCAGTTTGGCCGCCGGGGGGGAGCAGTACTTC	CASSLAAGGEQYF
TRBV5-1	few	TRBJ2-1	-	TGCGCCAGCAGCTTGTCCGGGACGACCCACAATGAGCAGTTCTTC	CASSLSGTTHNEQFF
TRBV5-1	many	TRBJ2-2	TRBD2	TGCGCCAGCAACCCAGCGGGAGAGGTCACCGGGGAGCTGTTTTTT	CASNPAGEVTGELFF
TRBV5-1	few	TRBJ1-2	TRBD1	TGCGCCAGCAGGGATGGGGACAGGGGACAGGTTAACTATGGCTACACCTTC	CASRDGDRGQVNYGYTF
TRBV29-1	many	TRBJ1-1	TRBD1	TGCAGCGTCCACAGGGGAGGAGGCACTGAAGCTTTCTTT	CSVHRGGGTEAFF
TRBV29-1	-	TRBJ1-1	-	TGCAGCTTGGAGAGGGGGGAGGTGAACACTGAAGCTTTCTTT	CSLERGEVNTEAFF
TRBV20-1	once	TRBJ2-7	TRBD1	TGCAGTGCTAGAGGTCGACAGGGGGTCTACGAGCAGTACTTC	CSARGRQGVYEQYF
TRBV5-8	many	TRBJ1-2	-	TGTGCCAGCAGCTTGATCGGCCGGGAAGGCTATGGCTACACCTTC	CASSLIGREGYGYTF
TRBV20-1	-	TRBJ2-3	TRBD2	TGCAGTGCTAGAACCACTAGCGGAAGCACAGATACGCAGTATTTT	CSARTTSGSTDTQYF
TRBV6-1	many	TRBJ1-3	-	TGTGCCGGGTGCTCCTATAGCCCTGGAAACACCATATATTTT	CAGCSYSPGNTIYF
TRBV9	many	TRBJ2-3	-	TGTGCCAGCAGCCCGGAGAACCGAGCAGATACGCAGTATTTT	CASSPENRADTQYF
TRBV7-2	-	TRBJ1-2	TRBD1	TGTGCCAGCAGCTTAACGGGACAGGGGGGAAACTATGGCTACACCTTC	CASSLTGQGGNYGYTF
TRBV10-1	-	TRBJ1-5	-	TGCGCCAGAATAAAGGAGAATCAGCCCCAGCATTTT	CARIKENQPQHF
TRBV10-3	few	TRBJ2-1	TRBD2	TGTGCCAGCAGTGAAACTAGCGGATCCTACAATGAGCAGTTCTTC	CASSETSGSYNEQFF
TRBV2	-	TRBJ1-2	-	TGTGCCAGCAGGGCACTAGCGGGAGTAGATGGCTACACCTTC	CASRALAGVDGYTF
TRBV20-1	-	TRBJ1-6	-	TGCAGTGCTAGAGTAGGTGGAGCTTTCAATTCACCCCTCCACTTT	CSARVGGAFNSPLHF
TRBV6-2/TRBV6-3	few	TRBJ2-1	TRBD2	TGTGCCAGCAGTTACGGCGGCGCGGGAGCCTACAATGAGCAGTTCTTC	CASSYGGAGAYNEQFF
TRBV11-1	-	TRBJ2-7	-	TGTGCCAGCAGCTTAGACTCAGATTCCTACGAGCAGTACTTC	CASSLDSDSYEQYF
TRBV20-1	-	TRBJ1-1	TRBD1	TGCAGTGCTAGAGATGTAAACAGGGGGGAGGACACTGAAGCTTTCTTT	CSARDVNRGEDTEAFF
TRBV24-1	few	TRBJ2-3	-	TGTGCCACCAGTGACCCAGATACGCAGTATTTT	CATSDPDTQYF
TRBV9	many	TRBJ2-5	TRBD2	TGTGCCAGCAGCGTAACTAGCGGACGAGCCGGCGAGACCCAGTACTTC	CASSVTSGRAGETQYF